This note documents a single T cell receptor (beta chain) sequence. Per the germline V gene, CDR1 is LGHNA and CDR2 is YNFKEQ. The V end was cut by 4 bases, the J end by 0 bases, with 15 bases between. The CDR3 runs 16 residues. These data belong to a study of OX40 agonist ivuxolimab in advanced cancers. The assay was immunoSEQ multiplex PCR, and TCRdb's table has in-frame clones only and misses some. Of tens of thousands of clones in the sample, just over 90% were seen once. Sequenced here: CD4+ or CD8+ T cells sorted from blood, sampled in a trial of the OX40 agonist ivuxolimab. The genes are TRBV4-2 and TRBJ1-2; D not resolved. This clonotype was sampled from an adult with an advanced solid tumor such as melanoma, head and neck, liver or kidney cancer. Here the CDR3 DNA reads TGTGCCAGCAGCCGAGACGCGACGTATACTAACTATGGCTACACCTTC. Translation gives CASSRDATYTNYGYTF.